Sequencing of this TCR beta chain was carried out in a study of response to subunit inactivated influenza vaccine. TCRdb independently ran MiXCR on the RT-PCR reads; one entry per CDR3 protein. Counted here are roughly 570,000 distinct CDR3 sequences, 13% to 15% occurring once; the ten biggest clones make up 11%. The ends were cut back, 4 bases at V and 0 bases at J, with 10 bases in the middle. The CDR3 runs to 15 residues. Per germline, CDR1 SGHVS and CDR2 FQNEAQ. The chain joins TRBV7-8 to TRBJ2-1; a possible D gene is TRBD2 (5 bases). This clonotype was sampled from a man aged 45-65 years who received an inactivated influenza vaccine. The input for sequencing was PBMCs from blood, taken roughly 13 days after vaccination. CDR3 loop: CASSWTEASYNEQFF. The CDR3, as DNA: TGTGCCAGCAGCTGGACTGAAGCCTCCTACAATGAGCAGTTCTTC.